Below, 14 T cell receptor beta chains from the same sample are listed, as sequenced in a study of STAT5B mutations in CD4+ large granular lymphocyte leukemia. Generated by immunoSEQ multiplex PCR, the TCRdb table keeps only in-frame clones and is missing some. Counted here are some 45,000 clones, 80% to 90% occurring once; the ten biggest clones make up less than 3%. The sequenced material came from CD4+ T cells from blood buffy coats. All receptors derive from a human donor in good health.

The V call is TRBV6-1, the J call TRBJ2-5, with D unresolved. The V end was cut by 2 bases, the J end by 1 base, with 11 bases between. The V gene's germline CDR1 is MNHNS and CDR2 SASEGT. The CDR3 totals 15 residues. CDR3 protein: CASSEWAAGQETQYF. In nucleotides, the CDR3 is TGTGCCAGCAGTGAATGGGCGGCCGGCCAAGAGACCCAGTACTTC.

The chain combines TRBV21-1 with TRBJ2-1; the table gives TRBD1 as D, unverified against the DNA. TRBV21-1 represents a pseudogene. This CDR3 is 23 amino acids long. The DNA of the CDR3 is TGTGCCAGCAGCAAACGGAGGAAGGAGGCCGGGGACATGCTGGGCGGTTCCTACAATGAGCAGTTCTTC. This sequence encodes CASSKRRKEAGDMLGGSYNEQFF.

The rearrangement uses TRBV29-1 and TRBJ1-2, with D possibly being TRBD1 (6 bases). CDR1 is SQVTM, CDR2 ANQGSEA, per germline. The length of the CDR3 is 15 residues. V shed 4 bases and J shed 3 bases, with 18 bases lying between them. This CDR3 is CSVVAIKTGYYGYTF. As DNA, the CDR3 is TGCAGCGTTGTCGCTATTAAAACAGGGTACTATGGCTACACCTTC.

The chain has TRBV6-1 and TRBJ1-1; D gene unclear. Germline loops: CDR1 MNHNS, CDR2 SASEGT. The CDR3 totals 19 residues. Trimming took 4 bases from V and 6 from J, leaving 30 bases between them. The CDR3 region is CASSGTENFHAYWSPEAFF. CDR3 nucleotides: TGTGCCAGCAGTGGTACAGAGAACTTTCACGCCTACTGGTCCCCTGAAGCTTTCTTT.

CDR3 loop: CASRPDITNTEAFF. In DNA form, the CDR3 reads TGTGCCAGCAGGCCCGATATTACGAACACTGAAGCTTTCTTT. The rearrangement links TRBV28 to TRBJ1-1; no reliable D call. Germline CDR1 reads MDHEN; CDR2 reads SYDVKM. This CDR3 has 14 amino acids. V lost 6 bases to trimming and J lost 1 base, with 12 bases between them.

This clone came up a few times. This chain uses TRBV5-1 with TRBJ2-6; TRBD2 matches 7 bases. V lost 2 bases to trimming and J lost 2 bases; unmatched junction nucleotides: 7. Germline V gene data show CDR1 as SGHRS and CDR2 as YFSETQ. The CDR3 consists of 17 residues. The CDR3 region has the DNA TGCGCCAGCAGCTTACAACCCGGGGGGACTGGGGCCAACGTCCTGACTTTC. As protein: CASSLQPGGTGANVLTF.

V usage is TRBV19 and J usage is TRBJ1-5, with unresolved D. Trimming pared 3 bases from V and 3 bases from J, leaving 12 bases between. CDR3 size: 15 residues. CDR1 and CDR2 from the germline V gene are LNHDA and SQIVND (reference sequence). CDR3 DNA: TGTGCCAGTAGTATCCTCACCGGTAACAATCAGCCCCAGCATTTT. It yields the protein CASSILTGNNQPQHF. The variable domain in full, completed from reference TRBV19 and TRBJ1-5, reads DGGITQSPKYLFRKEGQNVTLSCEQNLNHDAMYWYRQDPGQGLRLIYYSQIVNDFQKGDIAEGYSVSREKKESFPLTVTSAQKNPTAFYLCASSILTGNNQPQHFGDGTRLSIL.

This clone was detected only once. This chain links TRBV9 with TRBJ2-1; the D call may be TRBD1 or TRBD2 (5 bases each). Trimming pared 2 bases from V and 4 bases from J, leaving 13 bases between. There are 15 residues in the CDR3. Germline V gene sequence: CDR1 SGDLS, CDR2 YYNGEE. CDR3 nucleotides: TGTGCCAGCAGCGTTTTGGGGGAGTCTTACAATGAGCAGTTCTTC. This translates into CASSVLGESYNEQFF.

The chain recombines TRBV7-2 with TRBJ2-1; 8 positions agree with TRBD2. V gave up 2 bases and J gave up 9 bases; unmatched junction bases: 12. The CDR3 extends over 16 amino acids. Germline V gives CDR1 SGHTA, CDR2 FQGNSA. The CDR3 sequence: CASSLFRLAGSGEQFF. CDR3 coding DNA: TGTGCCAGCAGCTTATTTAGGCTAGCGGGTTCCGGTGAGCAGTTCTTC.

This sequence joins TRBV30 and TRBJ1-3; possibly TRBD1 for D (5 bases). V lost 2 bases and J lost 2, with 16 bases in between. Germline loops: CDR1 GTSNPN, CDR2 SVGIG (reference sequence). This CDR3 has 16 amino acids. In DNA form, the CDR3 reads TGTGCCTGGAGTCCCCTACCTCCCAGGGCTGGAAACACCATATATTTT. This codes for CAWSPLPPRAGNTIYF.

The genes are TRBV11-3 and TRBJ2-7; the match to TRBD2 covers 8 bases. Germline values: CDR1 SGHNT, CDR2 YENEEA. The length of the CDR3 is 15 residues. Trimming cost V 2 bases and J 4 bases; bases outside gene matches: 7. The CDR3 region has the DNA TGTGCCAGCAGCTTAAGGACGGGAGGGCAATACGAGCAGTACTTC. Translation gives CASSLRTGGQYEQYF.

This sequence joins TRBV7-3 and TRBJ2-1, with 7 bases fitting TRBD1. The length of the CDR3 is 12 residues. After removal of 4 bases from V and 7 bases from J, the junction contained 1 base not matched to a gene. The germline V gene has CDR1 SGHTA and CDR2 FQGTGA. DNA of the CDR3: TGTGCCAGCAGCTCACAGGGGAATGAGCAGTTCTTC. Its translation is CASSSQGNEQFF.

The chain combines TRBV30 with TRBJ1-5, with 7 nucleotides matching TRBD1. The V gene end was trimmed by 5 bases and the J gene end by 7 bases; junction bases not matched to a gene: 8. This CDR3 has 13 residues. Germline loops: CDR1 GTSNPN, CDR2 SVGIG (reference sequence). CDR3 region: CAWAITGDQPQHF. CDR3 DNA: TGTGCCTGGGCAATTACAGGGGACCAGCCCCAGCATTTT.

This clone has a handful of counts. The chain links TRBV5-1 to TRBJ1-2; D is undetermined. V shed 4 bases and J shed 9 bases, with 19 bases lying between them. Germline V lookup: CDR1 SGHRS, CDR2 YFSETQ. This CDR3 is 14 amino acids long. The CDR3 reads CASSPPGPTLSYTF. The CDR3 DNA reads TGCGCCAGCAGCCCACCGGGTCCAACCTTGAGCTACACCTTC.